The clone carrying this T cell receptor beta chain was seen only a few times. No antigen is known for it. Stated time point: patch test 3, about 24 weeks after DPC sensitization. Treatment of the sample: therapeutic diphenylcyclopropenone sensitization with weekly scalp DPC. The sample comes from a study of human T cells and chemical hapten exposure. Study findings and constraints: Significantly more large CDR3 similarity clusters arose among expanded TCRs than among controls.

TCRdb called the RACE reads again in MiXCR, with one record for every CDR3 protein. Here the sample spans 110,000 or so distinct CDR3 sequences, about 34% being singletons. The sequence was obtained from a man aged 35 to 55 with alopecia areata. Some clones in this sample may be carry-over from other donors' samples. The sample consisted of whole blood, taken in connection with sensitization to the hapten diphenylcyclopropenone (DPC).

This CDR3 reads CSVEDRESLYV. The CDR3 DNA reads TGCAGCGTTGAAGATCGGGAATCGCTCTACGTC. This chain connects TRBV29-1 to TRBJ2-7; D is possibly TRBD2 (5 bases). V was pared by 0 bases and J by 13 bases, with 13 bases between. CDR1 is SQVTM, CDR2 ANQGSEA, per germline. This CDR3 has 11 residues.